Below, one T cell receptor beta chain is given with its context. These data belong to a study of cytomegalovirus exposure and HLA in healthy donors. The CDR3 spans 16 residues. The germline V gene has CDR1 MNHNS and CDR2 SASEGT. Deletions cut 3 bases from V and 2 bases from J, with 15 bases between. PCR amplification relied on 60 Vbeta primers (plus 13 Jbeta primers). Generated by immunoSEQ multiplex PCR, the TCRdb table keeps only in-frame clones and is missing some. Of 100,000 to 150,000 clones in the sample, about four fifths were seen once. J is TRBJ2-3 and V is TRBV6-1; D not resolved. The receptor was isolated from a man aged 18 to 30 in good health and CMV-seronegative. The sequenced material came from PBMCs. The CDR3 DNA reads as TGTGCCAGCAGTGACTGGGCCCAATGGTCCACAGATACGCAGTATTTT. It yields the protein CASSDWAQWSTDTQYF.